The 21 T cell receptor beta chains below were found in one sample sequenced in a study of shared clonotypes between healthy human individuals. Assay: immunoSEQ multiplex PCR; the TCRdb copy retains only in-frame clones and omits some. The table shows around 2,100,000 clones, with roughly 95% occurring only once. Naivety among CD8 cells was defined by CD45RO negativity and positive CCR7 selection, thereby excluding terminally differentiated effector memory CD45RA+ cells. Sample: naive CD8+ T cells sorted from blood. The receptors derive from a man aged 18 to 29 in good health.

V usage is TRBV28 and J usage is TRBJ1-2; D perhaps matches TRBD1 (5 bases). The germline V and J ends were trimmed by 3 bases and 4 bases, with 15 bases remaining between them. This CDR3 is 15 amino acids long. Per the germline V gene, CDR1 is MDHEN and CDR2 is SYDVKM. In DNA form, the CDR3 reads TGTGCCAGCAGTTTTCCCGGACAAGGACCCTATGGCTACACCTTC. Amino acid sequence: CASSFPGQGPYGYTF.

V usage is TRBV27 and J usage is TRBJ2-1; D might be TRBD1 (6 bases). Trimming took 7 bases from V and 7 from J, leaving 17 bases between them. This CDR3 spans 14 amino acids. The germline V gene encodes CDR1 MNHEY and CDR2 SMNVEV (reference sequence). In nucleotides, the CDR3 is TGTGCCAGCACGATGGACAGAAACCAAAATGAGCAGTTCTTC. Translated, it gives CASTMDRNQNEQFF.

Of note for this clone: The sample has other DNA sequences that encode this CDR3 too. The rearrangement links TRBV7-9 to TRBJ2-1, with 7 bases fitting TRBD2. After removal of 5 bases from V and 9 bases from J, the junction contained 1 base not matched to a gene. Germline V gene data show CDR1 as SEHNR and CDR2 as FQNEAQ (reference sequence). CDR3 size: 11 residues. CDR3 amino acids: CASSPGGEQFF. The CDR3 DNA reads TGTGCCAGCAGCCCGGGAGGTGAGCAGTTCTTC.

The rearrangement joins TRBV2 to TRBJ2-7; 10 positions agree with TRBD1. Germline V CDR1 and CDR2: SNHLY, FYNNEI. The V segment lost 4 bases and the J segment 6 bases; nucleotides outside the gene matches: 6. The CDR3 loop spans 14 amino acids. CDR3 sequence: CASSGGTGVAEQYF. DNA of the CDR3: TGTGCCAGCAGTGGTGGGACAGGGGTTGCCGAGCAGTACTTC.

The J gene is TRBJ2-1, the V gene TRBV2; 7 bases line up with TRBD2. Per the germline V gene, CDR1 is SNHLY and CDR2 is FYNNEI. With V trimmed by 6 bases and J by 6 bases, 14 bases remained unmatched. CDR3 length equals 16 residues. This CDR3 reads CASSDLRGGSLNEQFF. CDR3 DNA: TGTGCCAGCAGCGATCTTAGGGGCGGGAGTCTCAATGAGCAGTTCTTC.

This chain joins TRBV6-6 and TRBJ2-7, with TRBD2 matching over 9 bases. This CDR3 has 16 amino acids. CDR1 MNHNY and CDR2 SVGAGI come from the germline V gene (reference sequence). The V segment lost 6 bases and the J segment 3 bases; nucleotides outside the gene matches: 12. The CDR3 loop reads CASSMSPSGVNYEQYF. CDR3 sequence (DNA): TGTGCCAGCAGCATGAGCCCTAGCGGGGTCAACTACGAGCAGTACTTC.

The chain couples TRBV6-5 to TRBJ2-5; the D call may be TRBD1 or TRBD2 (7 bases each). Germline lookup yields CDR1 MNHEY and CDR2 SVGAGI. Trimming took 4 bases from V and 4 from J, leaving 19 bases between them. CDR3 length: 16 residues. The CDR3 is CASSSGEGAQGETQYF. CDR3 bases: TGTGCCAGCAGTTCCGGGGAGGGGGCGCAGGGAGAGACCCAGTACTTC.

The sample holds one count of this clone. The chain uses TRBV7-8 and TRBJ1-1; TRBD1 agrees at 10 bases. The length of the CDR3 is 16 residues. V was clipped by 2 bases and J by 4 bases; unmatched bases: 7. CDR1 is SGHVS, CDR2 FQNEAQ, per germline. CDR3 in DNA: TGTGCCAGCAGCTTACTTATTGGGACAGGGGTCACTGAAGCTTTCTTT. Its protein is CASSLLIGTGVTEAFF.

This clone was observed a single time. V usage is TRBV10-3 and J usage is TRBJ2-7; D possibly corresponds to TRBD1 (5 bases). The V gene's germline CDR1 is ENHRY and CDR2 SYGVKD. Trimming removed 6 bases at V and 4 bases at J, with 7 bases between. The CDR3 extends over 11 amino acids. In nucleotides, the CDR3 is TGTGCCATCAGGGACACTTACGAGCAGTACTTC. Translated: CAIRDTYEQYF.

This rearrangement joins TRBV2 to TRBJ1-2; the D is unclear. CDR1 and CDR2 (germline): SNHLY, FYNNEI. Trimming removed 10 bases at V and 4 bases at J, with 10 bases between. This CDR3 comprises 11 residues. CDR3 nucleotide sequence: TGTGCCATCAGGAGCCTCTATGGCTACACCTTC. Encoded protein: CAIRSLYGYTF.

A note on this clone: Compared with germline, one end of the junction differs, possibly owing to a read error. Additional DNA sequences in this sample encode the identical CDR3. The J gene is TRBJ2-7, the V gene TRBV7-6; D perhaps matches TRBD2 (5 bases). CDR3 length: 13 amino acids. CDR1 SGHVS and CDR2 FNYEAQ come from the germline V gene. In nucleotides, the CDR3 is TGCGCCAGCAGCCAAGATCGGGGCTACGAGCAGTACTTC. Translating it yields CASSQDRGYEQYF.

V and J are TRBV30 and TRBJ2-2; the D is unclear. The CDR3 has 13 amino acids. The V gene lost 3 bases and the J gene lost 7 bases, with 12 bases spanning the gap. Germline-derived CDR1 and CDR2 are GTSNPN and SVGIG (reference sequence). The CDR3 DNA follows: TGTGCCTGGAGCCTGGACGTCGTCGGGGAGCTGTTTTTT. This translates into CAWSLDVVGELFF.

This chain connects TRBV10-1 to TRBJ2-7; D remains unclear. In germline, CDR1 is WNHNN, CDR2 SYGVQD (reference sequence). This CDR3 spans 14 amino acids. Trimming took off 0 bases at V and 5 bases at J, with 11 bases between the two ends. CDR3 in amino acids: CASSESVESNEQYF. For the CDR3, the DNA is TGCGCCAGCAGTGAGTCGGTCGAAAGCAACGAGCAGTACTTC.

The chain employs TRBV4-3 and TRBJ2-1; the D gene is possibly TRBD2 (6 bases). This CDR3 comprises 18 residues. The V end lost 3 bases, the J end lost 8 bases, and 26 bases lay between the germline ends. Germline V gene data show CDR1 as LGHNA and CDR2 as YSLEER. The CDR3 sequence is CASSQEHRGGPGEHEQFF. The CDR3, as DNA: TGCGCCAGCAGCCAGGAACATCGGGGAGGACCGGGGGAGCATGAGCAGTTCTTC.

The rearrangement links TRBV4-3 to TRBJ1-1, with 7 bases identical to TRBD1. V lost 0 bases, J lost 7 bases, and 8 bases stayed unmatched. This CDR3 contains 15 residues. Germline V gene data show CDR1 as LGHNA and CDR2 as YSLEER. The CDR3 DNA reads as TGCGCCAGCAGCCAAGATCTAGACAGGGCCCGTGAAGCTTTCTTT. Translating gives CASSQDLDRAREAFF.

This chain joins TRBV4-1 and TRBJ1-2; D possibly corresponds to TRBD1 (5 bases). V lost 4 bases to trimming and J lost 0 bases, with 12 bases between them. CDR3 length: 15 amino acids. Germline CDR1 is MGHRA and CDR2 is YSYEKL. This CDR3 is CASSPQTGSNYGYTF. The CDR3 nucleotides read TGCGCCAGCAGCCCCCAAACAGGATCTAACTATGGCTACACCTTC.

This chain uses TRBV6-1 with TRBJ1-1, with 11 bases that match TRBD1. V dropped 0 bases and J dropped 11; count of bases not matched to a gene: 5. The CDR3 totals 14 residues. CDR1 MNHNS and CDR2 SASEGT come from the germline V gene. CDR3 nucleotides: TGTGCCAGCAGTGAAGCGCGAGGGGACAGGGGGGCTTTCTTT. Amino acids: CASSEARGDRGAFF.

The chain employs TRBV4-3 and TRBJ1-2; no reliable D call. There are 15 residues in the CDR3. CDR1 is LGHNA and CDR2 is YSLEER in the germline V gene. V was pared by 2 bases and J by 4 bases, with 14 bases between. The CDR3 is CASSQSREQFYGYTF. The DNA for the CDR3 is TGCGCCAGCAGCCAATCGAGAGAACAATTCTATGGCTACACCTTC.

The CDR3 DNA reads TGTGCCAGCAGGGCACTAGCGTCTAGCACAGATACGCAGTATTTT. Residues: CASRALASSTDTQYF. The chain joins TRBV27 to TRBJ2-3; 7 nucleotides agree with TRBD2. CDR1 is MNHEY and CDR2 is SMNVEV in the germline V gene (reference sequence). The CDR3 is 15 amino acids. Trimming took 6 bases from V and 0 from J; bases not matched to a gene: 6.

This chain uses TRBV7-3 with TRBJ1-2; possible D gene TRBD1, 6 bases. The CDR3 loop spans 16 amino acids. From germline, CDR1 is SGHTA and CDR2 FQGTGA. V was trimmed by 2 bases and J by 6 bases, leaving 19 bases between them. The CDR3 reads CASSLLGGQWPDGYTF. The CDR3, as DNA: TGTGCCAGCAGCTTACTCGGGGGGCAGTGGCCCGATGGCTACACCTTC.

This chain joins TRBV27 and TRBJ2-7; D may match TRBD1 or TRBD2 (5 bases each). Per the germline V gene, CDR1 is MNHEY and CDR2 is SMNVEV (reference sequence). The CDR3 spans 14 residues. The germline V and J ends were trimmed by 5 bases and 2 bases, with 13 bases remaining between them. For the CDR3, the DNA is TGTGCCAGCAGTGGGGACGGAGCCCCCTACGAGCAGTACTTC. It is translated as CASSGDGAPYEQYF.